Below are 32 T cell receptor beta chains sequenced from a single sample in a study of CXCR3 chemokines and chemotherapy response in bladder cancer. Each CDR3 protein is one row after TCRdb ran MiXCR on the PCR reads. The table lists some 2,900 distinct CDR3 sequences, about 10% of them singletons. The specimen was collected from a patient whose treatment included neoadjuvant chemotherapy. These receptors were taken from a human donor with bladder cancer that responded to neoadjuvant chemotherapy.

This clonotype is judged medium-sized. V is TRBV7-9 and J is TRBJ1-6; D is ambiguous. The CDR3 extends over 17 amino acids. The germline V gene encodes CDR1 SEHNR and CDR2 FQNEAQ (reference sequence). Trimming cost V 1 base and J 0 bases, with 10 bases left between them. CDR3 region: CASSLGQMSSYNSPLHF. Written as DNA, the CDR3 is TGTGCCAGCAGCTTAGGCCAGATGAGCTCCTATAATTCACCCCTCCACTTT.

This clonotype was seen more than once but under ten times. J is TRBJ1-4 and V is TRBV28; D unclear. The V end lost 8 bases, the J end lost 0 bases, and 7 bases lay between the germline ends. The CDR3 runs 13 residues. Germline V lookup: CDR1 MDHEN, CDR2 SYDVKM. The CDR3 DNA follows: TGTGCCAGCCGAGTTGCAACTAATGAAAAACTGTTTTTT. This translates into CASRVATNEKLFF.

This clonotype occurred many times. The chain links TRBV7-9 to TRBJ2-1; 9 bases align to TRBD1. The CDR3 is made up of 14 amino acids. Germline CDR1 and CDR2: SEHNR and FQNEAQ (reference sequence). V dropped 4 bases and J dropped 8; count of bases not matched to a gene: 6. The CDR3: CASSSGQGRDEQFF. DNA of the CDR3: TGTGCCAGCAGCTCCGGACAGGGGAGGGATGAGCAGTTCTTC.

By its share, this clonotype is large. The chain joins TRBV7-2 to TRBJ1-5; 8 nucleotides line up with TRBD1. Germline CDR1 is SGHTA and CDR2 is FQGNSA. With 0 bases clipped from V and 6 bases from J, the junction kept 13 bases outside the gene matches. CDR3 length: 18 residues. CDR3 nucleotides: TGTGCCAGCAGCTTAGCGCTTGGTCAGGGGGCAGAGAGTCAGCCCCAGCATTTT. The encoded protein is CASSLALGQGAESQPQHF.

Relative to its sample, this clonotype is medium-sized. CDR3 nucleotide sequence: TGTGCCACCAGCCTAACGAAGGGGGGGCAGTTCTTC. Translating gives CATSLTKGGQFF. The chain uses TRBV15 and TRBJ2-1, with D perhaps given as TRBD1 or TRBD2 (6 bases each). In germline, CDR1 is LNHNV, CDR2 YYDKDF (reference sequence). This CDR3 spans 12 amino acids. Trimming shortened V by 5 bases and J by 12 bases, and 14 bases separated the two germline ends.

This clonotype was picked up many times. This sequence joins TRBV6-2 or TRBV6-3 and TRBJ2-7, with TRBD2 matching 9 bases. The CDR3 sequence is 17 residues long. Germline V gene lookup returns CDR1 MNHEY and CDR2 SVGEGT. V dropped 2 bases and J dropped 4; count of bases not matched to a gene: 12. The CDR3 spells CASSYLKSTSGRYEQYF. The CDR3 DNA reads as TGTGCCAGCAGTTACCTAAAATCGACTAGCGGCAGATACGAGCAGTACTTC.

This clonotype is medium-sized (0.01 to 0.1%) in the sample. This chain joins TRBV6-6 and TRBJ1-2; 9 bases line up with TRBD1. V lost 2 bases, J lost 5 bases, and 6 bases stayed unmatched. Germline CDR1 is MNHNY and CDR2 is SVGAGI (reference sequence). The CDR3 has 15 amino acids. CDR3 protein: CASSYGTGREYGYTF. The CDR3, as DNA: TGTGCCAGCAGTTACGGGACAGGGAGAGAGTATGGCTACACCTTC.

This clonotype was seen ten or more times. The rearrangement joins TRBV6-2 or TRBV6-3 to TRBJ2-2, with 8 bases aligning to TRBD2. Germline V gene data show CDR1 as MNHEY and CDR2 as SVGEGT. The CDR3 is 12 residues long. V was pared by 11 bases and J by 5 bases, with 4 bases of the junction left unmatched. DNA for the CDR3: TGTGCCGGCTCGGGAGGGACCGGGGAGCTGTTTTTT. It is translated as CAGSGGTGELFF.

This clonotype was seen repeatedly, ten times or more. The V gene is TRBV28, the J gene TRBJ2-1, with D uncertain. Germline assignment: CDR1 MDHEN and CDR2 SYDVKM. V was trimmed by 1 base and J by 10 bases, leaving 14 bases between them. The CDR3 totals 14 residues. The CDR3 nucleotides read TGTGCCAGCAGTTTATTCGGCCGGAGATGGGAGCAGTTCTTC. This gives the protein CASSLFGRRWEQFF.

The chain's CDR3 is CASSQWGTEFYEQYF. CDR3 in DNA: TGCGCCAGCAGTCAATGGGGGACAGAATTCTACGAGCAGTACTTC. The chain links TRBV23-1 to TRBJ2-7, with 7 bases that match TRBD1. TRBV23-1 is assigned to the ORF class and has an uncertain function. CDR3 length equals 15 residues. The V and J ends lost 1 base and 3 bases, in that order; junction bases with no gene match: 6.

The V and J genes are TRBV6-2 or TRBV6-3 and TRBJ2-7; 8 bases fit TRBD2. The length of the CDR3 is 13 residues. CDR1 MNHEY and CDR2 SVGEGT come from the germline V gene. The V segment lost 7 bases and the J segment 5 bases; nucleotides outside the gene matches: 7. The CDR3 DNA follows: TGTGCCAGCACCAGCGGGAGTTCAAACGAGCAGTACTTC. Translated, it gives CASTSGSSNEQYF.

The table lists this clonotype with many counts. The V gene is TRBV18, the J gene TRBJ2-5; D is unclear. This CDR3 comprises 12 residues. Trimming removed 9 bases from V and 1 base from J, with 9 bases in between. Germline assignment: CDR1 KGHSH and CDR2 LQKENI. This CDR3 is CASRNPQETQYF. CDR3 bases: TGTGCCAGTCGAAACCCCCAAGAGACCCAGTACTTC.

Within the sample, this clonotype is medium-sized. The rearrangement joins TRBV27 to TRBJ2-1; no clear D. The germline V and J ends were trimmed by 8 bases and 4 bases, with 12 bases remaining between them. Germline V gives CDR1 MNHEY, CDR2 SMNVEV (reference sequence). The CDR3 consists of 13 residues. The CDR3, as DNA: TGTGCCAGCCAAGTTTTGGGGTACAATGAGCAGTTCTTC. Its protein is CASQVLGYNEQFF.

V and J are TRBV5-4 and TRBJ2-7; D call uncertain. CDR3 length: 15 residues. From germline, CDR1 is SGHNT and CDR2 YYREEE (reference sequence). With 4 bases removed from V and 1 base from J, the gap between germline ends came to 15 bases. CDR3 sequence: CASSVGRSGSYEQYF. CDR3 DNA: TGTGCCAGCAGCGTAGGACGATCTGGTTCCTACGAGCAGTACTTC.

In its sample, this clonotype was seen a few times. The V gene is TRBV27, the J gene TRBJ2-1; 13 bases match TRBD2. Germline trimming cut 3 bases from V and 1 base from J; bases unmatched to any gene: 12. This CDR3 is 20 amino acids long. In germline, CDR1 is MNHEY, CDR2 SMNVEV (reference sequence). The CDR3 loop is CASSFRPPTSGRASYNEQFF. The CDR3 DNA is TGTGCCAGCAGTTTTAGGCCCCCAACTAGCGGGAGGGCGTCCTACAATGAGCAGTTCTTC.

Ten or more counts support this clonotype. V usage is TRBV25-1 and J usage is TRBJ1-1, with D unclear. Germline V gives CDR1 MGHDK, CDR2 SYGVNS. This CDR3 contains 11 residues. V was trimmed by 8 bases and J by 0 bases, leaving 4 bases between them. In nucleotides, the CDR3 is TGTGCCAGCCGGATGAACACTGAAGCTTTCTTT. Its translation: CASRMNTEAFF.

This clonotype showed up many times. The CDR3 loop is CASSLDRSETQYF. The CDR3 DNA sequence: TGTGCCAGCAGCTTGGATAGGTCGGAGACCCAGTACTTC. The chain employs TRBV5-6 and TRBJ2-5; D not resolved. In germline, CDR1 is SGHDT, CDR2 YYEEEE. The CDR3 spans 13 residues. V was cut by 0 bases and J by 5 bases, with 8 bases left in between.

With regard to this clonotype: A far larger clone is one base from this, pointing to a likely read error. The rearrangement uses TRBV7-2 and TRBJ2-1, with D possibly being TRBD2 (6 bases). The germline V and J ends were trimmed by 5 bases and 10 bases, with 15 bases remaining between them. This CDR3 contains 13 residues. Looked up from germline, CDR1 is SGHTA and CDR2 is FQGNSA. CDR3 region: CASSPRTDYEQFF. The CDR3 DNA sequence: TGTGCCAGCAGCCCCCGAACGGACTACGAGCAGTTCTTC.

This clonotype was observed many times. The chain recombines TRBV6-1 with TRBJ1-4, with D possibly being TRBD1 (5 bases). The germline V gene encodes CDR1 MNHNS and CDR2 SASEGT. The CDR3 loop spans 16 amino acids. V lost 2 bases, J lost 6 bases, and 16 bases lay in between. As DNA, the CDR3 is TGTGCCAGCAGTGAATCTGGGGCGCGGTGGCATGAAAAACTGTTTTTT. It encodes CASSESGARWHEKLFF.

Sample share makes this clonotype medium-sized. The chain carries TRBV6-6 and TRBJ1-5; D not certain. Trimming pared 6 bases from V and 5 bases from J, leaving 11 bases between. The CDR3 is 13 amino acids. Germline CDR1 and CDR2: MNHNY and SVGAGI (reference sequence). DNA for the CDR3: TGTGCCAGCAGCCCCGTGTCAGATCAGCCCCAGCATTTT. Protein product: CASSPVSDQPQHF.

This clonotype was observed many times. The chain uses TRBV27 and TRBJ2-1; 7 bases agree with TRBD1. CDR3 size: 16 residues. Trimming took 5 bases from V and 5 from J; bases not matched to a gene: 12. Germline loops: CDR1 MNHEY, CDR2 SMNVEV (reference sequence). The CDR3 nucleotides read TGTGCCAGCAGTCAACCCACAGGGGCGCCTAACAATGAGCAGTTCTTC. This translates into CASSQPTGAPNNEQFF.

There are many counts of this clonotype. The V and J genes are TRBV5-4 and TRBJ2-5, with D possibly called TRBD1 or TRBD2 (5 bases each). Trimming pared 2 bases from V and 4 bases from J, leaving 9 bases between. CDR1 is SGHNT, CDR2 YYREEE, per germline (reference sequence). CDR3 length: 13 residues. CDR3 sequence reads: CASSFRGAETQYF. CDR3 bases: TGTGCCAGCAGCTTTAGAGGGGCAGAGACCCAGTACTTC.

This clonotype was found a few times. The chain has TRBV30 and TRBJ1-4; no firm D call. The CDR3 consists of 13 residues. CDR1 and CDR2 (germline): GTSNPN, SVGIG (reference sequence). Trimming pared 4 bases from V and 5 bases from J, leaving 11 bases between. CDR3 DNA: TGTGCCTGGACGACAAACTTCAATGAAAAACTGTTTTTT. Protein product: CAWTTNFNEKLFF.

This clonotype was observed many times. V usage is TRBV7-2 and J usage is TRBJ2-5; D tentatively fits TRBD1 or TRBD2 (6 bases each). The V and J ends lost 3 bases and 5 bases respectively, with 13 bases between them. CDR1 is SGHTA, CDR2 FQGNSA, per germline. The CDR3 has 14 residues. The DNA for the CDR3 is TGTGCCAGCAGCTTGGGGGGCCCCTCGGAGACCCAGTACTTC. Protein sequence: CASSLGGPSETQYF.

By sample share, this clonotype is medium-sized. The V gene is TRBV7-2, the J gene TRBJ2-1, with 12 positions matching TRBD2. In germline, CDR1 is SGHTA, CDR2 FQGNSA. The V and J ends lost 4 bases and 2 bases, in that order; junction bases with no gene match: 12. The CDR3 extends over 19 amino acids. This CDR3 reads CASSSPTRLAGVPYNEQFF. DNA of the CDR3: TGTGCCAGCAGCTCGCCCACCCGACTAGCGGGGGTCCCCTACAATGAGCAGTTCTTC.

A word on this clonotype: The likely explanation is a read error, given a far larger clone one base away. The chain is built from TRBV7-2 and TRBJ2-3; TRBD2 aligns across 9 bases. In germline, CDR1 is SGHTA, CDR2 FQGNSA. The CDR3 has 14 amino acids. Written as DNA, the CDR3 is TGTGCCAGCAGCTATAGCGGGGGCACAGATACGGAGTATTTT. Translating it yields CASSYSGGTDTEYF.

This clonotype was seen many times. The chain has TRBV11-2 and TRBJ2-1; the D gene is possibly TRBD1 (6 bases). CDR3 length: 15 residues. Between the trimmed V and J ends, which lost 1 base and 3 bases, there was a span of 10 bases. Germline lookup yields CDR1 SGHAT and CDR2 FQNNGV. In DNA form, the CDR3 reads TGTGCCAGCAGCTTAGGGGCAGGGGTCTACAATGAGCAGTTCTTC. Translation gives CASSLGAGVYNEQFF.

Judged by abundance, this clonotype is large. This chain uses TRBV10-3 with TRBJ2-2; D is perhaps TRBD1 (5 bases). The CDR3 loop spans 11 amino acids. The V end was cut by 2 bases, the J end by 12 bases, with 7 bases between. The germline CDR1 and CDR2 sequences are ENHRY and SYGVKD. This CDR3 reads CAISEMDKLFF. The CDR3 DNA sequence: TGTGCCATCAGTGAGATGGACAAGCTGTTTTTT.

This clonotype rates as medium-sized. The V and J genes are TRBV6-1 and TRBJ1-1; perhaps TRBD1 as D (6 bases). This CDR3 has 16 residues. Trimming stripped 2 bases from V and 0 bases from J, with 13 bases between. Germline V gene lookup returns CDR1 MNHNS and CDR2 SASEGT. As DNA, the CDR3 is TGTGCCAGCAGTGAAAAGAGGGGGGCTCTGAACACTGAAGCTTTCTTT. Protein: CASSEKRGALNTEAFF.

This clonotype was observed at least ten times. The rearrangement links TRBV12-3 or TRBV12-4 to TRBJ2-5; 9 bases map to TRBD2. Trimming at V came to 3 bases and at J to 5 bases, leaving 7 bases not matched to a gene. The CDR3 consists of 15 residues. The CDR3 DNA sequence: TGTGCCAGCAGTTTGGGCGGGGGGGCCGAGGAGACCCAGTACTTC. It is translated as CASSLGGGAEETQYF.

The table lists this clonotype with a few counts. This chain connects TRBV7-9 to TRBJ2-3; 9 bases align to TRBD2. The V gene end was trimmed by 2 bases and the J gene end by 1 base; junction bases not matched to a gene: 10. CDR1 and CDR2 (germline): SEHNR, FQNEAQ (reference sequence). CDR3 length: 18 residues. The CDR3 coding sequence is TGTGCCAGCAGCTTAAGGAGCGGGAGGATCTTCGGCACAGATACGCAGTATTTT. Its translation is CASSLRSGRIFGTDTQYF.

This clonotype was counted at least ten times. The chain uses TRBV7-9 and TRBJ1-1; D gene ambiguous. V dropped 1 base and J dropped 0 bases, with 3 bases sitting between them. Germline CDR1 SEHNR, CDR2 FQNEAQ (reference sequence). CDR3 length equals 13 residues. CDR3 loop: CASSLEVNTEAFF. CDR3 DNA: TGTGCCAGCAGCTTAGAGGTGAACACTGAAGCTTTCTTT.